Below, 5 T cell receptor beta chains from the same sample are listed, as sequenced in a study of PD-L1 blockade in urothelial cancer (dated by TCRdb to 2015 to 2018). Library construction relied on the immunoSEQ multiplex PCR assay. TCRdb retrieved this table from immuneACCESS and kept in-frame rearrangements only. Not all clones are present; in checked studies, unresolved V genes account for under half, and no reason is known for the remainder. In all, the sample holds under 40,000 clones, and about 93% of those were seen once. Approximately 8.8% of the sample comes from the top ten. The sample in question was PBMCs, obtained around atezolizumab (anti-PD-L1) treatment. The receptors come from a man in his 70s with urothelial cancer.

J is TRBJ2-1 and V is TRBV11-2; weak D call: TRBD1 (6 bases). Deletions cut 5 bases from V and 7 bases from J, with 27 bases between. In germline, CDR1 is SGHAT, CDR2 FQNNGV. The CDR3 loop spans 18 amino acids. In DNA, the CDR3 is TGTGCCAGCAGCCGAACCGTTAGGGGGAACTCTGCTGCGAATGAGCAGTTCTTC. Its protein is CASSRTVRGNSAANEQFF.

The chain uses TRBV19 and TRBJ2-1; tentatively, D is TRBD2 (5 bases). V dropped 2 bases and J dropped 8 bases, with 16 bases sitting between them. This CDR3 has 15 residues. CDR1 is LNHDA, CDR2 SQIVND, per germline (reference sequence). CDR3 amino acids: CASSISSGQYHEQFF. CDR3 nucleotide sequence: TGTGCCAGTAGTATATCCAGCGGCCAGTATCATGAGCAGTTCTTC. The full variable domain, with the rest looked up from reference TRBV19 and TRBJ2-1, is DGGITQSPKYLFRKEGQNVTLSCEQNLNHDAMYWYRQDPGQGLRLIYYSQIVNDFQKGDIAEGYSVSREKKESFPLTVTSAQKNPTAFYLCASSISSGQYHEQFFGPGTRLTVL.

This CDR3 is CASSWDRGYEQYF. The CDR3 bases are TGTGCCAGCAGCTGGGACAGGGGCTACGAGCAGTACTTC. The J gene is TRBJ2-7, the V gene TRBV5-6; TRBD1 matches at 10 bases. The length of the CDR3 is 13 residues. The V segment lost 3 bases and the J segment 3 bases; nucleotides outside the gene matches: 0. Germline assignment: CDR1 SGHDT and CDR2 YYEEEE.

Note on this clone: Other nucleotide sequences from this sample produce the same CDR3. V usage is TRBV2 and J usage is TRBJ1-2; 10 bases agree with TRBD1. Trimming at V came to 4 bases and at J to 7 bases, leaving 12 bases not matched to a gene. Germline CDR1 SNHLY, CDR2 FYNNEI. The CDR3 consists of 16 residues. Written as DNA, the CDR3 is TGTGCCAGCAGTGGGGACAGGGGACACCTCTGGGGTGGCTACACCTTC. The encoded protein is CASSGDRGHLWGGYTF.

The gene calls are TRBV18 and TRBJ2-1; TRBD2 matches 12 bases. Trimming took 0 bases from V and 2 from J; bases not matched to a gene: 2. Germline V CDR1 and CDR2: KGHSH, LQKENI. The CDR3 is 17 amino acids. CDR3 DNA sequence: TGTGCCAGCTCACCACCGCTAGCGGGAGGGGCCTACAATGAGCAGTTCTTC. Translation: CASSPPLAGGAYNEQFF.